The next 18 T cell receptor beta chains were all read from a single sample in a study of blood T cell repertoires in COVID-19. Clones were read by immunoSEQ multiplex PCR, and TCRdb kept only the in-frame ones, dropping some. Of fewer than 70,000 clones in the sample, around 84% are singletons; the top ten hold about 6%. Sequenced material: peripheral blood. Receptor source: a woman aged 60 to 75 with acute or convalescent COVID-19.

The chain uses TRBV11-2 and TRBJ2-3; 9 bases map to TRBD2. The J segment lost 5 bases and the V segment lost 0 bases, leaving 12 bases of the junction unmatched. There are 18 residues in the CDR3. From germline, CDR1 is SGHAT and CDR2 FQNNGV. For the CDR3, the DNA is TGTGCCAGCAGCTTAGATATAGGTAGCGGGGGTACAATAGATACGCAGTATTTT. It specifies CASSLDIGSGGTIDTQYF.

CDR3 sequence reads: CAWSVQGNTEAFF. The DNA of the CDR3 is TGTGCCTGGAGTGTACAGGGTAACACTGAAGCTTTCTTT. This sequence joins TRBV30 and TRBJ1-1; perhaps TRBD1 as D (6 bases). Per the germline V gene, CDR1 is GTSNPN and CDR2 is SVGIG (reference sequence). The CDR3 has 13 residues. V was cut by 0 bases and J by 2 bases, with 7 bases left in between. Full variable domain (missing parts from reference TRBV30 and TRBJ1-1): SQTIHQWPATLVQPVGSPLSLECTVEGTSNPNLYWYRQAAGRGLQLLFYSVGIGQISSEVPQNLSASRPQDRQFILSSKKLLLSDSGFYLCAWSVQGNTEAFFGQGTRLTVV.

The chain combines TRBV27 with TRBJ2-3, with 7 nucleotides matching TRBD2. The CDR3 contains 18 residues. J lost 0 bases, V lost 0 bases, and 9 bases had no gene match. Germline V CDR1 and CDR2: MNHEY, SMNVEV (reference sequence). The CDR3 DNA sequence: TGTGCCAGCAGTTTATCTGGCATGGGGCGGGGGAGCACAGATACGCAGTATTTT. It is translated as CASSLSGMGRGSTDTQYF.

The CDR3 protein is CASSQQGMNTEAFF. Here the CDR3 DNA reads TGTGCCAGCAGCCAACAGGGGATGAACACTGAAGCTTTCTTT. This rearrangement joins TRBV3-1 (or the pseudogene TRBV3-2) to TRBJ1-1, with a possible D match to TRBD1 (6 bases). V was cut by 2 bases and J by 0 bases, with 7 bases left in between. CDR1 and CDR2 (germline): LGHDT, YNNKEL (reference sequence). The CDR3 contains 14 residues.

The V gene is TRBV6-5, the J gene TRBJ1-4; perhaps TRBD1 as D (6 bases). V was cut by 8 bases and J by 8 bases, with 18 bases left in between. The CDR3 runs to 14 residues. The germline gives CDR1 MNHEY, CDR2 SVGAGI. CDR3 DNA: TGTGCCAGCCGACCAGGGGTAGGAAGGGAAAAACTGTTTTTT. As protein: CASRPGVGREKLFF.

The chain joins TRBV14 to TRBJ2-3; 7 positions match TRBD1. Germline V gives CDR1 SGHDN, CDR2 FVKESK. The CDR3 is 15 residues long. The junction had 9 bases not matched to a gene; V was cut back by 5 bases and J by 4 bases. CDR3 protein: CASSKQGVGADTQYF. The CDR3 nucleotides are TGTGCCAGCAGCAAGCAGGGGGTCGGGGCAGATACGCAGTATTTT.

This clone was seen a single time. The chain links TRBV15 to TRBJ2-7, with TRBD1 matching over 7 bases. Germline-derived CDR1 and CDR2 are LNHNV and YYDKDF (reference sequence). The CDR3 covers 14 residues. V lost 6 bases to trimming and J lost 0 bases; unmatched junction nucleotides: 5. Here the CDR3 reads CATSPRQGSYEQYF. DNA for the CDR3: TGTGCCACCAGTCCTAGACAGGGCTCCTACGAGCAGTACTTC.

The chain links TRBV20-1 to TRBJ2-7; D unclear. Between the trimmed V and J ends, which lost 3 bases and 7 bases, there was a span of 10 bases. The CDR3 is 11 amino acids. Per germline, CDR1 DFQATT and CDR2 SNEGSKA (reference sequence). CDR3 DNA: TGCAGTGCTAGCATTACCGGGGAGCAGTACTTC. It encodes CSASITGEQYF.

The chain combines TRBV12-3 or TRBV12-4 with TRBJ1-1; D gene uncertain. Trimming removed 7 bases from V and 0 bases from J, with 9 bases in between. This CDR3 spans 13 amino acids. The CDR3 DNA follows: TGTGCCAGCACCAGTAACATGAACACTGAAGCTTTCTTT. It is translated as CASTSNMNTEAFF.

The CDR3 sequence is CASSRIGGAYQPQHF. The DNA for the CDR3 is TGTGCCAGCAGTCGAATAGGAGGGGCTTATCAGCCCCAGCATTTT. V and J are TRBV6-6 and TRBJ1-5; possibly TRBD1 for D (5 bases). Germline CDR1 reads MNHNY; CDR2 reads SVGAGI (reference sequence). This CDR3 comprises 15 residues. V lost 5 bases and J lost 5, with 16 bases in between.

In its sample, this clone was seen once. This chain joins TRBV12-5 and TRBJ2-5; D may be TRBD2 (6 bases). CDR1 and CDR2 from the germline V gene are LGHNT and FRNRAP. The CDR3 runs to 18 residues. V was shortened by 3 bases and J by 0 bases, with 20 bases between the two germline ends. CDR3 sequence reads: CASGFLAWPAGHQETQYF. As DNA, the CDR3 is TGTGCTAGTGGTTTCCTCGCTTGGCCAGCGGGTCACCAAGAGACCCAGTACTTC.

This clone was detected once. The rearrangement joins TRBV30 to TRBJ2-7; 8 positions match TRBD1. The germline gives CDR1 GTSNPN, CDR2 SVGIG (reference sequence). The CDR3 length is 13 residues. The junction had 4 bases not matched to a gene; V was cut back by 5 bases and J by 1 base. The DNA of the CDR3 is TGTGCCTGGTCTGGGACAGGTTCCTACGAGCAGTACTTC. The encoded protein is CAWSGTGSYEQYF.

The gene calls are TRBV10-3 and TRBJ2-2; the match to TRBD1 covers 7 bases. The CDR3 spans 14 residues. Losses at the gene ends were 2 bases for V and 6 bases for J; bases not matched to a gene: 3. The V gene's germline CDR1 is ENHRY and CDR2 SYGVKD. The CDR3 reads CAISEGRGPGELFF. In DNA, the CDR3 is TGTGCCATCAGTGAGGGAAGGGGGCCCGGGGAGCTGTTTTTT.

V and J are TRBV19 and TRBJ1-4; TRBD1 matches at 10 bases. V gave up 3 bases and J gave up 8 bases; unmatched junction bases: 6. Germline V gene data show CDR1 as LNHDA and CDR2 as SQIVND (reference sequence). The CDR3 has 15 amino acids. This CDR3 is CASSIGTGESEKLFF. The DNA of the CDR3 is TGTGCCAGTAGTATTGGGACAGGGGAGAGCGAAAAACTGTTTTTT.

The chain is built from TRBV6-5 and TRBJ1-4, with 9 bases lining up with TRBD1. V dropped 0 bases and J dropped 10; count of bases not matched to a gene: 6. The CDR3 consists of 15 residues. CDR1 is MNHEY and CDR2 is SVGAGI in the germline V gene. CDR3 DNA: TGTGCCAGCAGTTACTCTACAGGGGGCGTAGGAAAACTGTTTTTT. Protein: CASSYSTGGVGKLFF.

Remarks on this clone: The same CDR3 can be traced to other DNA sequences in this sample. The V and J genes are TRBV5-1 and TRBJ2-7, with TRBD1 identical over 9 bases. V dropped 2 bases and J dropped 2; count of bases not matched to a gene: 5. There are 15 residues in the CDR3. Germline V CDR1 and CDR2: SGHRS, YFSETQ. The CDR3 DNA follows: TGCGCCAGCAGCTTTGGGGGGACAGGGACCTACGAGCAGTACTTC. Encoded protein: CASSFGGTGTYEQYF.

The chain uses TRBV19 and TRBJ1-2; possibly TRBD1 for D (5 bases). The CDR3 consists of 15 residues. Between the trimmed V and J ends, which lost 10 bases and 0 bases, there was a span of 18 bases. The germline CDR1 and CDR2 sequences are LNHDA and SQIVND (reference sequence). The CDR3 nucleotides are TGTGCCACCGATCAGCGCGGGGGTCCTAACTATGGCTACACCTTC. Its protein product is CATDQRGGPNYGYTF.

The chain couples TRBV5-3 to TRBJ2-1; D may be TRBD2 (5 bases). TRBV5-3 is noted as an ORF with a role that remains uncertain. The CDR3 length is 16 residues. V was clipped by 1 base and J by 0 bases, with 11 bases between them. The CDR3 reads CARSLWSGSSYNEQFF. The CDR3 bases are TGTGCCAGAAGCTTGTGGTCGGGGAGCTCCTACAATGAGCAGTTCTTC.